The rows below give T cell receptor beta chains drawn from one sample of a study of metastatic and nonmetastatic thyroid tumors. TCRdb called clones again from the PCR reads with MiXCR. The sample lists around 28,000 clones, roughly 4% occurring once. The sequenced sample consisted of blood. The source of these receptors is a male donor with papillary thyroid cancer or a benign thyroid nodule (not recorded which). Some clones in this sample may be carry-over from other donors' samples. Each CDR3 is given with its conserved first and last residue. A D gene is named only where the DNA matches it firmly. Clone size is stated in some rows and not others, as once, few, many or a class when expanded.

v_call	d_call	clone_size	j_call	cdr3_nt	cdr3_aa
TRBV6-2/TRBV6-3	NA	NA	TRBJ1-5	TGTGCCAGCAGTAGGGCGGGTAGCAATCAGCCCCAGCATTTT	CASSRAGSNQPQHF
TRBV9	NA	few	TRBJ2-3	TGTGCCAGCAGCGCCCAGGGTCCCGATACGCAGTATTTT	CASSAQGPDTQYF
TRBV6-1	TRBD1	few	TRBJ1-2	TGTGCCAGTGAAATGGATACAGGGGGTTTC	CASEMDTGGF
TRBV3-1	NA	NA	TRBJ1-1	TGTGCCAGCAGTCAAGACGGCTCCCGGTCTGAAGCTTTCTTT	CASSQDGSRSEAFF
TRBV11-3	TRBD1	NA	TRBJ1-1	TGTGCCAGCAGCTTAGAACAGGGGAGGTATGAAGCTTTCTTT	CASSLEQGRYEAFF
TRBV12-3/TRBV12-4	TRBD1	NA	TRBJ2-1	TGTGCCAGCACCCCTACCGAAAAGACAGGGTTTGGTGAGCAGTTCTTC	CASTPTEKTGFGEQFF
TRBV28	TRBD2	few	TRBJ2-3	TGTGCCAGCAGCAAGCGGGAGGGCCTTTACACGGAGTATTTT	CASSKREGLYTEYF
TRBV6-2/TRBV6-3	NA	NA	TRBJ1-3	TGTGCCAGCAGACAGACAGTTGGAAACACCATATATTTT	CASRQTVGNTIYF
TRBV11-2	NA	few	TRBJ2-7	TGTGCCAGCAGCTTCGAGGGCAGGGGACAATACGAGCAGTACTTC	CASSFEGRGQYEQYF
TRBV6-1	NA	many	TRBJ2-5	TGTGCCAGCAGTGAAGTTGTTAGGGCAGGGCCGCAGGAGACCCAGTACTTC	CASSEVVRAGPQETQYF
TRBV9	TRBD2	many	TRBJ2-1	TGTGCCAGCAGCCCGGGACTAGCGGCCTACAATGAGCAGTTCTTC	CASSPGLAAYNEQFF
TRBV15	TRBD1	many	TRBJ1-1	TGTGCCACCAGCGCGGGACAGGGCGGTCGGGCTTTCTTT	CATSAGQGGRAFF
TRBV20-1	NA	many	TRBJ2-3	TGCAGTGCTAGAGATCCAAGCACAGATACGCAGTATTTT	CSARDPSTDTQYF
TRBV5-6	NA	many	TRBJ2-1	TGTGCCAGCAGCTTGGCCGACGGACTTATTGAGCAGTTCTTC	CASSLADGLIEQFF
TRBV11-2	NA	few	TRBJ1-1	TGTGCCAGCAGCTTAGAAGGGCAGGGTTTCGGAGCTTTCTTT	CASSLEGQGFGAFF
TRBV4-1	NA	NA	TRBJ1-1	TGCGCCAGCAGCCAAGGAACACCGTCCCAAGGTGGCGGAACCGAAGCTTTCTTT	CASSQGTPSQGGGTEAFF
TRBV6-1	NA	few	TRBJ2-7	TGTGCCAGCATCATGGACAGATACTCCTACGAGCAGTACTTC	CASIMDRYSYEQYF
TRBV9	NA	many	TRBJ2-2	TGTGCCAGCAGCGGCGGACAAGCAGCCGGGGAGCTGTTTTTT	CASSGGQAAGELFF
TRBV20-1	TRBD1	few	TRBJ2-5	TGCAGTGCTAGAATCCGTCCCGGGACAGGGACAAGGGCCCAAGAGACCCAGTACTTC	CSARIRPGTGTRAQETQYF
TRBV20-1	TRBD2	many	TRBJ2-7	TGCAGTGTCCTAGGACTAGCGGGAGGTGGTGACGAGCAGTACTTC	CSVLGLAGGGDEQYF
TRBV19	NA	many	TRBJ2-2	TGTGCCAGTAGTATAGAGGGGGGGACAGACACCGGGGAGCTGTTTTTT	CASSIEGGTDTGELFF
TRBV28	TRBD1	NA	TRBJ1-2	TGTGCCAGCAGTCCCCCGGGACAGCTGTATGGCTACACCTTC	CASSPPGQLYGYTF
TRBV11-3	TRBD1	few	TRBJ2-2	TGTGCCAGCAGCGCCAGGGGGCTGAACACCGGGGAGCTGTTTTTT	CASSARGLNTGELFF
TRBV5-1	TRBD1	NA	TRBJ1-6	TGCGCCAGCAGCTTCAGCCCGACAGGGGGTTTTAATTCACCCCTCCACTTT	CASSFSPTGGFNSPLHF
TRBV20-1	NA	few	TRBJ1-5	TGCAGTGCTAGAATCGGGTTTCAGCCCCAGCATTTT	CSARIGFQPQHF
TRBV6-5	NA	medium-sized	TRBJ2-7	TGTGCCAGCAGTTACTCAATAGCTGGGGCCTACGAGCAGTACTTC	CASSYSIAGAYEQYF
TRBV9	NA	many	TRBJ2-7	TGTGCCAGCAGCGTAGCCCAACACTTCTACGAGCAGTACTTC	CASSVAQHFYEQYF
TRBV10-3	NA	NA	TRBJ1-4	TGTGCCATCAGTGAGTCGGGACCGCGTGAAAAACTGTTTTTT	CAISESGPREKLFF
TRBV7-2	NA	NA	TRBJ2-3	TGTGCCAGCAGCTTAGACCAGGGTAGCGATACGCAGTATTTT	CASSLDQGSDTQYF
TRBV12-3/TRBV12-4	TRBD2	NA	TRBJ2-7	TGTGCCAGCAGTTCCCTAGCGGGAGGCCATTACGAGCAGTACTTC	CASSSLAGGHYEQYF
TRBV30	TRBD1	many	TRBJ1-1	TGTGCCTGGAGACACAGGGGATCGAACACTGAAGCTTTCTTT	CAWRHRGSNTEAFF
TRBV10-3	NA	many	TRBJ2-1	TGTGCCATCAGTGAGTCCTTGGGAGGCTCCTACAATGAGCAGTTCTTC	CAISESLGGSYNEQFF
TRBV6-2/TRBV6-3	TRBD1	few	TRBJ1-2	TGTGCCAGTAGTGCTGACAGGGGGCGCGGCTACACCTTC	CASSADRGRGYTF
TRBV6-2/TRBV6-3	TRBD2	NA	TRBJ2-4	TGTGCCAGCAGTGTCGGGCGGGGGGGCTCTCAAGCCAAAAACATTCAGTACTTC	CASSVGRGGSQAKNIQYF
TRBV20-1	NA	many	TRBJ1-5	TGCAGTGCTACCCTCCCAAGGGGCTCGGCTGCTCAGCCCCAGCATTTT	CSATLPRGSAAQPQHF
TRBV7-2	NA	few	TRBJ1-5	TGTGCCAGCAGCCGCCAGCAGGGAGGGGGCAATCAGCCCCAGCATTTT	CASSRQQGGGNQPQHF
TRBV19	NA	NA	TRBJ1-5	TGTGCCAGTAGTAAAGGGGAAGTTTGGAGCTATGACAATCAGCCCCAGCATTTT	CASSKGEVWSYDNQPQHF
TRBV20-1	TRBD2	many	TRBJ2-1	TGCAGTGCCCCCAGCCCCCCCTCTAGCGGGAGGACCTCCTACAATGAGCAGTTCTTC	CSAPSPPSSGRTSYNEQFF
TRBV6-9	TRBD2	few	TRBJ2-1	TGTGCCAGCAGTTACTTAAGAGCGGGATTTGGCTATAATGAGCAGTTCTTC	CASSYLRAGFGYNEQFF
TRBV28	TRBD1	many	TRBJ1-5	TGTGCCAGCAGACCCGACAGGGTAAGTGGGAGCAATCAGCCCCAGCATTTT	CASRPDRVSGSNQPQHF
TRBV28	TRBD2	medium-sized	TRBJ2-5	TGTGCCAGCAGCAAGTTAGCGGGAGGGCCAGAGACCCAGTACTTC	CASSKLAGGPETQYF
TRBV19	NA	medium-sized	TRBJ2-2	TGTGCCACCCTATCACCCGGGGAGCTGTTTTTT	CATLSPGELFF
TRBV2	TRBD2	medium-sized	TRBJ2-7	TGTGCCAGCAGTGACGCGGGAGAGAGCTCCTACGAGCAGTACTTC	CASSDAGESSYEQYF
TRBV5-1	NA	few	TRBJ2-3	TGCGCCAGCAGCTTGGAGGAGATTGGCACAGATACGCAGTATTTT	CASSLEEIGTDTQYF
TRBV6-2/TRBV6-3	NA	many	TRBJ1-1	TGTGCCAGCAGTTACGCGGGGCCTTACACTGAAGCTTTCTTT	CASSYAGPYTEAFF
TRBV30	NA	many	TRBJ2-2	TGTGCCTGGAGCTGGGGGGAGCGGTTAGAAACCGGGGAGCTGTTTTTT	CAWSWGERLETGELFF
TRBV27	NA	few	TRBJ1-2	TGTGCCAGCAGTTTATCGATGTCAGGGCCCTATGGCTACACCTTC	CASSLSMSGPYGYTF
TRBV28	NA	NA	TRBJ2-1	TGTGCCAGCAGTTCTTGGGACTCCTACAATGAGCAGTTCTTC	CASSSWDSYNEQFF
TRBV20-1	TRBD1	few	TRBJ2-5	TGCGGTGCTCACCGGACAGGGTGGGGACAAGAGACACAGTACTTC	CGAHRTGWGQETQYF
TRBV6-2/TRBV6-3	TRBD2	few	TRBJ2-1	TGTGCCAGCAGGGTTAATAGCGGGAGAGCCTACAATGAGCAGTTCTTC	CASRVNSGRAYNEQFF
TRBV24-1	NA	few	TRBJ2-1	TGTGCCACCAGTTATTTGGGACAAGCTTCCTACAATGAGCAGTTCTTC	CATSYLGQASYNEQFF